One and the same sample provided the 24 T cell receptor beta chains below, sequenced in a study of cytomegalovirus exposure and HLA in healthy donors. Use of 60 Vbeta and 13 Jbeta primers characterized the PCR. Some clones are missing from TCRdb's copy, which holds only in-frame ones; the method was immunoSEQ multiplex PCR. In the table there are around 150,000 clones, just over 70% of which are singletons. Sequencing was carried out using PBMCs. Every receptor here comes from a man between 18 and 29 years old in good health and CMV-seropositive.

The DNA for the CDR3 is TGTGCCAGCAGTTTGGGGAGGGGAAACACCATATATTTT. Its translation: CASSLGRGNTIYF. This chain connects TRBV28 to TRBJ1-3; D unresolved. Deletions cut 3 bases from V and 4 bases from J, with 7 bases between. This CDR3 region has 13 residues. Germline V gene sequence: CDR1 MDHEN, CDR2 SYDVKM.

The gene calls are TRBV27 and TRBJ1-1, with 7 bases aligning to TRBD1. The CDR3 contains 14 residues. Germline CDR1 is MNHEY and CDR2 is SMNVEV (reference sequence). Trimming removed 7 bases from V and 0 bases from J; junction bases left unmatched: 5. The chain's CDR3 is CASKTGALNTEAFF. CDR3 in DNA: TGTGCCAGCAAAACAGGGGCGCTGAACACTGAAGCTTTCTTT.

This clone was counted only a few times. V usage is TRBV30 and J usage is TRBJ1-2, with D unresolved. The CDR3 is 14 amino acids. V lost 1 base and J 4 bases, leaving 13 bases between the germline ends. Germline V gene sequence: CDR1 GTSNPN, CDR2 SVGIG (reference sequence). Here the CDR3 DNA reads TGTGCCTGGAGTGGAAGAGGGTCGAGCTATGGCTACACCTTC. It codes for CAWSGRGSSYGYTF.

The chain carries TRBV5-4 and TRBJ2-7, with 9 bases matching TRBD1. Germline CDR1 and CDR2: SGHNT and YYREEE (reference sequence). The CDR3 length is 14 residues. With V trimmed by 4 bases and J by 6 bases, 8 bases remained unmatched. CDR3 region: CASSGEGTGTEQYV. The CDR3 DNA reads as TGTGCCAGCAGCGGGGAGGGGACAGGGACCGAGCAGTACGTC.

The CDR3 is CASSYSIRSGTEAFF. The DNA for the CDR3 is TGTGCCAGCAGTTACTCTATCCGTTCGGGCACTGAAGCTTTCTTT. V usage is TRBV6-5 and J usage is TRBJ1-1; D remains ambiguous. The CDR3 is 15 residues long. V lost 0 bases and J 4 bases, leaving 12 bases between the germline ends. Germline V gene lookup returns CDR1 MNHEY and CDR2 SVGAGI.

CDR3 DNA sequence: TGTGCCAGCTCATCACCCGGACTAGCGGGAGGCATCTCTGAGCAGTACGTC. This codes for CASSSPGLAGGISEQYV. This chain uses TRBV18 with TRBJ2-7, with 14 bases aligning to TRBD2. The CDR3 is 17 residues long. Looked up from germline, CDR1 is KGHSH and CDR2 is LQKENI.

The chain recombines TRBV4-1 with TRBJ2-1; TRBD2 might be the D (5 bases). Germline V lookup: CDR1 MGHRA, CDR2 YSYEKL. This CDR3 comprises 13 residues. Trimming pared 0 bases from V and 7 bases from J, leaving 7 bases between. CDR3 nucleotide sequence: TGCGCCAGCAGCCAAGACGGGAAGAATGAGCAGTTCTTC. Translated, it gives CASSQDGKNEQFF.

The chain joins TRBV6-1 to TRBJ1-2, with D perhaps matching TRBD1 (6 bases). V was cut by 10 bases and J by 8 bases, with 20 bases left in between. Germline V CDR1 and CDR2: MNHNS, SASEGT. There are 13 residues in the CDR3. The DNA for the CDR3 is TGTGCCATCAACAGGGCCGGCCCTGAAGGCTACACCTTC. Translating it yields CAINRAGPEGYTF.

The gene calls are TRBV6-1 and TRBJ1-2; 11 bases are a match to TRBD1. Germline V gene sequence: CDR1 MNHNS, CDR2 SASEGT. V shed 3 bases and J 4 bases; nucleotides not matched to a gene: 13. This CDR3 contains 18 residues. The CDR3 is CASSEGPPGTGGGYGYTF. The CDR3 DNA reads as TGTGCCAGCAGTGAGGGGCCCCCCGGGACAGGGGGTGGCTATGGCTACACCTTC.

This clone showed up just a few times. The V call is TRBV13, the J call TRBJ1-3; no clear D. The CDR3 is 15 residues long. The germline V and J ends were trimmed by 7 bases and 0 bases, with 13 bases remaining between them. CDR1 and CDR2 (germline): PRHDT, FYEKMQ (reference sequence). CDR3: CASIKWPFSGNTIYF. The CDR3 nucleotides are TGTGCCAGCATTAAATGGCCCTTCTCTGGAAACACCATATATTTT.

This chain joins TRBV4-1 and TRBJ1-1; 9 nucleotides agree with TRBD1. The trim removed 1 base at V and 6 bases at J, leaving 0 bases unmatched. CDR1 and CDR2 from the germline V gene are MGHRA and YSYEKL. The CDR3 contains 13 residues. This CDR3 is CASSQGTGAEAFF. The CDR3 coding sequence is TGCGCCAGCAGCCAAGGGACAGGGGCTGAAGCTTTCTTT.

This chain joins TRBV5-1 and TRBJ1-2; D gene uncertain. There are 14 residues in the CDR3. Germline V lookup: CDR1 SGHRS, CDR2 YFSETQ. Trimming took off 0 bases at V and 7 bases at J, with 13 bases between the two ends. Written as DNA, the CDR3 is TGCGCCAGCAGCTTGGCGTCCAAAGCCCTTGGCTACACCTTC. Encoded protein: CASSLASKALGYTF.

This clone showed up just once. The chain links TRBV9 to TRBJ2-5, with D maybe TRBD2 (6 bases). V lost 0 bases and J 4 bases, leaving 10 bases between the germline ends. The CDR3 runs to 14 residues. From germline, CDR1 is SGDLS and CDR2 YYNGEE. CDR3 in amino acids: CASSVVSGGETQYF. In nucleotides, the CDR3 is TGTGCCAGCAGCGTAGTTAGCGGAGGAGAGACCCAGTACTTC. Drawing the rest from reference TRBV9 and TRBJ2-5, the complete variable domain is DSGVTQTPKHLITATGQRVTLRCSPRSGDLSVYWYQQSLDQGLQFLIQYYNGEERAKGNILERFSAQQFPDLHSELNLSSLELGDSALYFCASSVVSGGETQYFGPGTRLLVL.

The chain has TRBV29-1 and TRBJ1-1; 7 positions agree with TRBD1. After removal of 7 bases from V and 0 bases from J, the junction contained 2 bases not matched to a gene. The V gene's germline CDR1 is SQVTM and CDR2 ANQGSEA. The CDR3 covers 12 residues. The CDR3 DNA is TGCAGCGCCGGGACAGTGAACACTGAAGCTTTCTTT. Amino acid sequence: CSAGTVNTEAFF.

The chain combines TRBV14 with TRBJ1-1; weak D call: TRBD1 (6 bases). Trimming took 4 bases from V and 5 from J, leaving 11 bases between them. CDR1 and CDR2 from the germline V gene are SGHDN and FVKESK. The CDR3 loop spans 13 amino acids. CDR3 residues: CASSPEGGTEAFF. The CDR3 DNA reads TGTGCCAGCAGCCCTGAAGGGGGTACTGAAGCTTTCTTT. The full variable domain, with the rest looked up from reference TRBV14 and TRBJ1-1, is EAGVTQFPSHSVIEKGQTVTLRCDPISGHDNLYWYRRVMGKEIKFLLHFVKESKQDESGMPNNRFLAERTGGTYSTLKVQPAELEDSGVYFCASSPEGGTEAFFGQGTRLTVV.

The genes are TRBV19 and TRBJ2-3, with D tentatively TRBD2 (5 bases). Trimming stripped 0 bases from V and 3 bases from J, with 10 bases between. The CDR3 runs to 15 residues. Germline V lookup: CDR1 LNHDA, CDR2 SQIVND (reference sequence). This CDR3 is CASSIDGTSTDTQYF. DNA of the CDR3: TGTGCCAGTAGTATAGATGGTACTAGTACAGATACGCAGTATTTT.

J is TRBJ1-1 and V is TRBV27; D gene uncertain. The CDR3 sequence is 13 residues long. Trimming stripped 5 bases from V and 1 base from J, with 8 bases between. Germline CDR1 is MNHEY and CDR2 is SMNVEV (reference sequence). DNA of the CDR3: TGTGCCAGCAGTCCTGGCGGGAACACTGAAGCTTTCTTT. This encodes CASSPGGNTEAFF.

This clone was seen only a few times. The chain has TRBV4-1 and TRBJ1-3; weak D call: TRBD1 (5 bases). The CDR3 is 15 amino acids. V lost 0 bases and J 3 bases, leaving 9 bases between the germline ends. Germline V gives CDR1 MGHRA, CDR2 YSYEKL. This CDR3 is CASSQDQGYGNTIYF. CDR3 in DNA: TGCGCCAGCAGCCAAGATCAGGGATATGGAAACACCATATATTTT.

The chain recombines TRBV30 with TRBJ2-7, with 8 nucleotides matching TRBD1. Germline lookup yields CDR1 GTSNPN and CDR2 SVGIG (reference sequence). V dropped 4 bases and J dropped 4; count of bases not matched to a gene: 12. The CDR3 totals 15 residues. CDR3 amino acids: CAWNQPGTGGYEQYV. CDR3 DNA: TGTGCCTGGAATCAACCAGGGACAGGTGGTTACGAGCAGTACGTC.

V usage is TRBV4-2 and J usage is TRBJ1-1; D gene uncertain. Germline assignment: CDR1 LGHNA and CDR2 YNFKEQ. V was trimmed by 3 bases and J by 1 base, leaving 9 bases between them. The CDR3 is 14 residues long. The CDR3 DNA reads TGTGCCAGCAGCCAGATAACAGCGAACACTGAAGCTTTCTTT. Its protein is CASSQITANTEAFF.

The rearrangement uses TRBV18 and TRBJ1-2; D may be TRBD1 (6 bases). The germline CDR1 and CDR2 sequences are KGHSH and LQKENI. V was clipped by 5 bases and J by 3 bases, with 7 bases between them. The CDR3 spans 12 residues. CDR3: CASSGGDYGYTF. In nucleotides, the CDR3 is TGTGCCAGCTCAGGGGGCGACTATGGCTACACCTTC.

J is TRBJ1-2 and V is TRBV29-1, with 9 bases fitting TRBD1. Germline V CDR1 and CDR2: SQVTM, ANQGSEA. This CDR3 comprises 16 residues. J lost 7 bases, V lost 1 base, and 13 bases had no gene match. The CDR3 here is CSVEGWDREFGVGYTF. The CDR3 region has the DNA TGCAGCGTTGAAGGGTGGGACAGGGAATTTGGGGTTGGCTACACCTTC.

The CDR3: CASSYGQGTEAFF. CDR3 coding DNA: TGTGCCAGCAGCTATGGACAGGGAACTGAAGCTTTCTTT. The chain uses TRBV27 and TRBJ1-1, with 8 positions matching TRBD1. The CDR3 runs to 13 residues. CDR1 is MNHEY, CDR2 SMNVEV, per germline (reference sequence). Germline trimming cut 6 bases from V and 5 bases from J; bases unmatched to any gene: 5.

This chain connects TRBV5-4 to TRBJ2-6, with D perhaps matching TRBD2 (5 bases). Trimming pared 0 bases from V and 1 base from J, leaving 5 bases between. Germline assignment: CDR1 SGHNT and CDR2 YYREEE (reference sequence). The CDR3 length is 15 residues. The CDR3 region has the DNA TGTGCCAGCAGCTTGGGAGGGTCTGGGGCCAACGTCCTGACTTTC. Translating gives CASSLGGSGANVLTF.